This T cell receptor beta chain was retrieved from a study of metastatic and nonmetastatic thyroid tumors. Background on the study: The study looked at repertoires side by side in blood and in tumor or nodule tissue from malignant and benign thyroid patients.

In the authors' methods: Across clinicopathological groups, CDR3 differences served as the basis for building a distant-metastasis classifier for papillary thyroid cancer. TCRdb re-clonotyped the PCR reads through MiXCR. These V and J calls rely on TCRdb rather than the paper's analysis. This sample yields about 59,000 clones, of which 15% to 20% are seen a single time; roughly a tenth belongs to the top ten. Every patient was untreated before thyroid surgery. The study, taken as a whole, reports: Benign nodules reportedly had significantly lower TCR beta diversity than malignant thyroid tumors in blood and tumor.

There are many counts of this clone. The antigen is unknown. Germline V gene sequence: CDR1 MDHEN, CDR2 SYDVKM. The length of the CDR3 is 14 residues. V was shortened by 11 bases and J by 0 bases, with 11 bases between the two germline ends. The gene calls are TRBV28 and TRBJ1-6; D gene unclear. Sequencing used blood. This clonotype was obtained from a male donor with papillary thyroid cancer or a benign thyroid nodule (not recorded which). Some clones in this sample may be carry-over from other donors' samples. The CDR3 region has the DNA TGTGCCGGAGGCTTGGGCTCCTATAATTCACCCCTCCACTTT. Translating it yields CAGGLGSYNSPLHF.